The T cell receptor beta chain under discussion was sequenced for a study of siplizumab effects on memory and regulatory T cells. V dropped 6 bases and J dropped 0; count of bases not matched to a gene: 6. This CDR3 comprises 17 residues. From germline, CDR1 is SGHAT and CDR2 FQDESV (reference sequence). Responder and stimulator cells in the mixed lymphocyte reaction were cultured together for around six days at 37°C. Per individual sample, 95,000 to 100,000 TCR templates were assayed. Libraries were prepared by immunoSEQ multiplex PCR; TCRdb keeps only in-frame clonotypes and omits some of them. The data contain approximately 4,800 clones, just under 50% of them seen just once; the ten biggest clones take up under 4%. Of note for this clone: Its target is not known.

The V and J genes are TRBV11-1 and TRBJ2-3; 13 positions match TRBD2. The sequencing sample was made of CFSE-low (dividing) CD4+ T cells sorted from an allogeneic mixed lymphocyte reaction. This clonotype was obtained from a human donor in good health; the cells came from an allogeneic mixed lymphocyte reaction. Some clones in this sample may be carry-over from other donors' samples. CDR3 nucleotide sequence: TGTGCCAGCAGTGTACAGGGACTAGCGGGAAGCACAGATACGCAGTATTTT. This codes for CASSVQGLAGSTDTQYF.